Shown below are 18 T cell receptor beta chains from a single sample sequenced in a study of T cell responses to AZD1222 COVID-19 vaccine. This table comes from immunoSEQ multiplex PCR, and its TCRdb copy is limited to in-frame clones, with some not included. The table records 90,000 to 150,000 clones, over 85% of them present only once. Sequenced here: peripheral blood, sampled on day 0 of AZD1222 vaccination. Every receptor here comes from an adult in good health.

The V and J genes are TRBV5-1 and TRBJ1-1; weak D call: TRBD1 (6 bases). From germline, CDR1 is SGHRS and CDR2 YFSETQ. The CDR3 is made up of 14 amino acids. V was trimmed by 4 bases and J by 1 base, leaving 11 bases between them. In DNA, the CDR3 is TGCGCCAGCAGCGAAATACAGGGGAACACTGAAGCTTTCTTT. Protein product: CASSEIQGNTEAFF. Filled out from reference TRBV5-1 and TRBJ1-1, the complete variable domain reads KAGVTQTPRYLIKTRGQQVTLSCSPISGHRSVSWYQQTPGQGLQFLFEYFSETQRNKGNFPGRFSGRQFSNSRSEMNVSTLELGDSALYLCASSEIQGNTEAFFGQGTRLTVV.

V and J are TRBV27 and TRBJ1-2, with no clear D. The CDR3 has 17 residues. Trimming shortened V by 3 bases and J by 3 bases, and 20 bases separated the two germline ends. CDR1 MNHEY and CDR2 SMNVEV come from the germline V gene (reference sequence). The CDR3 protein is CASSFDRAGAGDYGYTF. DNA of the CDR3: TGTGCCAGCAGTTTCGACCGGGCGGGCGCCGGGGACTATGGCTACACCTTC.

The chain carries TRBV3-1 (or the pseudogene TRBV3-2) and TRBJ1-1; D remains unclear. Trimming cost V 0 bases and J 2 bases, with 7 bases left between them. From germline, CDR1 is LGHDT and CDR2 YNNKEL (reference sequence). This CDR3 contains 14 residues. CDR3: CASSQEGSNTEAFF. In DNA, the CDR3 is TGTGCCAGCAGCCAAGAGGGCAGTAACACTGAAGCTTTCTTT.

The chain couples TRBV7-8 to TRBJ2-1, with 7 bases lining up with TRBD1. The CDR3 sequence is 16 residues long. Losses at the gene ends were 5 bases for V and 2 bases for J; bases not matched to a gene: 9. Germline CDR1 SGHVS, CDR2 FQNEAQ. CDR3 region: CASSLTSGTAYNEQFF. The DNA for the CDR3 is TGTGCCAGCAGCCTCACCTCCGGGACAGCCTACAATGAGCAGTTCTTC.

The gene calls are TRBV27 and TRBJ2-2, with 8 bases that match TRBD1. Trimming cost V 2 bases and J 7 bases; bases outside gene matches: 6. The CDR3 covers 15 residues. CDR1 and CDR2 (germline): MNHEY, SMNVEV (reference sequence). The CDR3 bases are TGTGCCAGCAGTTTAACCGGACAGGGTCACGGGGAGCTGTTTTTT. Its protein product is CASSLTGQGHGELFF.

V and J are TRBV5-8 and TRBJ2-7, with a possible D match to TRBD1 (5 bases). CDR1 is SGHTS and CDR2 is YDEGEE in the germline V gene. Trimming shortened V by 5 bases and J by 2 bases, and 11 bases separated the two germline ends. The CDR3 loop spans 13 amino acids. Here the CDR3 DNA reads TGTGCCAGCAGTTTCGACAGTACCTACGAGCAGTACTTC. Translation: CASSFDSTYEQYF.

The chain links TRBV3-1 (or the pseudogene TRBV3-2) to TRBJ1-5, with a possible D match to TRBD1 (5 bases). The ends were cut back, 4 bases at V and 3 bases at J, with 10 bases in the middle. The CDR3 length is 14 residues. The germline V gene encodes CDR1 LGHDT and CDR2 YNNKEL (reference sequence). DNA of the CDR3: TGTGCCAGCAGCCGAGGGGTAGACAATCAGCCCCAGCATTTT. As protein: CASSRGVDNQPQHF.

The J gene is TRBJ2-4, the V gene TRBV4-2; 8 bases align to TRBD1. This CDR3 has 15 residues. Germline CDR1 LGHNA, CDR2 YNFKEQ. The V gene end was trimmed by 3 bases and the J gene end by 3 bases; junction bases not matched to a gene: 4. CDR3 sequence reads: CASSHHTGGKNIQYF. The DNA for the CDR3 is TGTGCCAGCAGCCACCATACAGGGGGCAAAAACATTCAGTACTTC.

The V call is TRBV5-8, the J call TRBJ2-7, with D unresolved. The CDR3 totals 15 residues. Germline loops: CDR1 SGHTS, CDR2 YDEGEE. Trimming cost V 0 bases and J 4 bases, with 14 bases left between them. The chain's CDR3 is CASSLVYLGTYEQYF. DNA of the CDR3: TGTGCCAGCAGCTTGGTTTATTTGGGAACTTACGAGCAGTACTTC.

The CDR3 spells CASSPAGFVGYEQYF. The DNA for the CDR3 is TGTGCCAGCAGTCCAGCAGGGTTTGTGGGCTACGAGCAGTACTTC. This chain uses TRBV27 with TRBJ2-7; the D gene is possibly TRBD1 (5 bases). V was trimmed by 5 bases and J by 3 bases, leaving 17 bases between them. This CDR3 is built from 15 residues. Per the germline V gene, CDR1 is MNHEY and CDR2 is SMNVEV (reference sequence).

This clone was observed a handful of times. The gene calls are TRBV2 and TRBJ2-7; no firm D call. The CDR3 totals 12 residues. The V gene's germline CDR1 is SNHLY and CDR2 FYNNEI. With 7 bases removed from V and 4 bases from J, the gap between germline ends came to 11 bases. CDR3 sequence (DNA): TGTGCCAGCAAGTCCAGAGATTACGAGCAGTACTTC. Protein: CASKSRDYEQYF. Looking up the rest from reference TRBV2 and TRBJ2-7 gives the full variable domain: EPEVTQTPSHQVTQMGQEVILRCVPISNHLYFYWYRQILGQKVEFLVSFYNNEISEKSEIFDDQFSVERPDGSNFTLKIRSTKLEDSAMYFCASKSRDYEQYFGPGTRLTVT.

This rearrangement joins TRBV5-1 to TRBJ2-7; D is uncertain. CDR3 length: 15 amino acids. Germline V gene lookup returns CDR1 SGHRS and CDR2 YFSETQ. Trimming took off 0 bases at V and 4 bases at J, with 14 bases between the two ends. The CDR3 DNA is TGCGCCAGCAGCTTGGTTGGCGAACCACAATACGAGCAGTACTTC. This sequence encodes CASSLVGEPQYEQYF.

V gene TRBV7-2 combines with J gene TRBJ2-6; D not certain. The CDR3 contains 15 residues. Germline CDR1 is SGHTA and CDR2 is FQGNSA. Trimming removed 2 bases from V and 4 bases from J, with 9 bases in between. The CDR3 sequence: CASSLSLLGANVLTF. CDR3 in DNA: TGTGCCAGCAGCTTAAGTTTGTTGGGGGCCAACGTCCTGACTTTC.

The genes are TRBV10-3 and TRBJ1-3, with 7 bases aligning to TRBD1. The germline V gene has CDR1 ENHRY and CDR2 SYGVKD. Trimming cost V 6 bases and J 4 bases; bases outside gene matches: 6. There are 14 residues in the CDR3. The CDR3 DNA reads TGTGCCATCAGCATAGGGACAGCCGGAAACACCATATATTTT. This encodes CAISIGTAGNTIYF.

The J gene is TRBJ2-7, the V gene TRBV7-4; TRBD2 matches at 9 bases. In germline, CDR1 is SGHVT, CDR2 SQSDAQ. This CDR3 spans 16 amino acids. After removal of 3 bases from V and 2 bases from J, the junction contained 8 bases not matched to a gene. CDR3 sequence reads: CASSLISGGETYEQYF. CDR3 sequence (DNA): TGTGCCAGCAGCTTGATTAGCGGGGGTGAAACCTACGAGCAGTACTTC.

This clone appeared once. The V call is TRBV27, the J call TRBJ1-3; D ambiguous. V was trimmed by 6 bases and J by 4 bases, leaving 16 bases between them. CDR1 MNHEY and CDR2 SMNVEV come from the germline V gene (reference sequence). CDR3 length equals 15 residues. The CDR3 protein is CASSPVRPGGNTIYF. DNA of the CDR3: TGTGCCAGCAGCCCGGTTAGGCCCGGCGGAAACACCATATATTTT.

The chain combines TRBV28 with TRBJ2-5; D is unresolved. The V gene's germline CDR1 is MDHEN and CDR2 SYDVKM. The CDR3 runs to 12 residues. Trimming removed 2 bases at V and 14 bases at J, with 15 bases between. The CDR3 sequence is CASSLGLAHRYF. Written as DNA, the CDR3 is TGTGCCAGCAGTTTAGGTTTAGCCCACAGATACTTC. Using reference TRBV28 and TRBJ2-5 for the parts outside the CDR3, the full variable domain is DVKVTQSSRYLVKRTGEKVFLECVQDMDHENMFWYRQDPGLGLRLIYFSYDVKMKEKGDIPEGYSVSREKKERFSLILESASTNQTSMYLCASSLGLAHRYFGPGTRLLVL.

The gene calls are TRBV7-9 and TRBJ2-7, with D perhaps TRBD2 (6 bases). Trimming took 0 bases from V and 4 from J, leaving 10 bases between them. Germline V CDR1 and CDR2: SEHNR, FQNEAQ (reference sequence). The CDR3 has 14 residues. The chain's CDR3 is CASSLASSDYEQYF. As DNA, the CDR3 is TGTGCCAGCAGCTTAGCCTCTAGCGATTACGAGCAGTACTTC.